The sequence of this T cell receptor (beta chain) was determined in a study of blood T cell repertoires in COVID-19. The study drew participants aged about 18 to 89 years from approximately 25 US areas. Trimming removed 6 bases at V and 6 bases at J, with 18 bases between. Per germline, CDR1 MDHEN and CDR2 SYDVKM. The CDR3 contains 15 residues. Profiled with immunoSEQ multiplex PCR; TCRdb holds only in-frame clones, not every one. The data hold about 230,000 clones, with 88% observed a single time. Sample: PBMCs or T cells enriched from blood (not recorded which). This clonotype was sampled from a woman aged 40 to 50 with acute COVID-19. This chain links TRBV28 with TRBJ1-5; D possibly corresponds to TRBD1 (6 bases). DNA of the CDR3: TGTGCCAGCAGCCCTACAGGGAGTAAGGGTCAGCCCCAGCATTTT. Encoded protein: CASSPTGSKGQPQHF.